This is a list of T cell receptor beta chains from one sample in a study of blood T cell repertoires in COVID-19. Libraries were prepared by immunoSEQ multiplex PCR; TCRdb keeps only in-frame clonotypes and omits some of them. The table includes a few hundred thousand clones, over 75% detected once. What was sequenced was PBMCs or T cells enriched from blood (not recorded which). The receptors derive from a man aged 30-40 years who had recovered from COVID-19. Both conserved end residues are part of each CDR3. A D gene is named only where the DNA matches it firmly. Some rows have no size entry. The others give once, few or many, or a class for an expanded clone.

v_call: TRBV2; d_call: .; j_call: TRBJ1-4; clone_size: few; cdr3_nt: TGTGCCAGCACCGTAAGGAGGAGGGTCGGTGAAAAACTGTTTTTT; cdr3_aa: CASTVRRRVGEKLFF
v_call: TRBV5-1; d_call: .; j_call: TRBJ1-4; clone_size: .; cdr3_nt: TGCGCCAGCAGCTTGGCTGGGGCGGATTACACTGAAAAACTGTTTTTT; cdr3_aa: CASSLAGADYTEKLFF
v_call: TRBV19; d_call: TRBD2; j_call: TRBJ2-7; clone_size: .; cdr3_nt: TGTGCCAGTAGCTCTAGCGGGCTGTCCTACGAGCAGTACTTC; cdr3_aa: CASSSSGLSYEQYF
v_call: TRBV3-1/TRBV3-2; d_call: TRBD1; j_call: TRBJ1-1; clone_size: .; cdr3_nt: TGTGCCAGCACCCTAGGGACAGGGATGGCTGAAGCTTTCTTT; cdr3_aa: CASTLGTGMAEAFF
v_call: TRBV7-9; d_call: TRBD1; j_call: TRBJ2-7; clone_size: once; cdr3_nt: TGTGCCAGCAGCTTAAGGGGGGACAGGATCTCCTACGAGCAGTACTTC; cdr3_aa: CASSLRGDRISYEQYF
v_call: TRBV6-1; d_call: TRBD2; j_call: TRBJ2-1; clone_size: .; cdr3_nt: TGTGCCAGCAGTGGGGGGGTTTGGGCTAGCGGCTCCTACAATGAGCAGTTCTTC; cdr3_aa: CASSGGVWASGSYNEQFF
v_call: TRBV5-1; d_call: .; j_call: TRBJ1-2; clone_size: .; cdr3_nt: TGCGCCAGCAGCCTGGGGGCAGCCTTCTATGGCTACACCTTC; cdr3_aa: CASSLGAAFYGYTF
v_call: TRBV28; d_call: TRBD1; j_call: TRBJ2-6; clone_size: .; cdr3_nt: TGTGCCAGCAGGCGACAGGGGACCGCCCTCGGTGGGGCCAACGTCCTGACTTTC; cdr3_aa: CASRRQGTALGGANVLTF
v_call: TRBV30; d_call: .; j_call: TRBJ2-7; clone_size: .; cdr3_nt: TGTGCCTGGAGTCTAGGCAAAGCCTACGAGCAGTACTTC; cdr3_aa: CAWSLGKAYEQYF
v_call: TRBV11-2; d_call: .; j_call: TRBJ1-1; clone_size: .; cdr3_nt: TGTGCCAGCAGGGGACACAGGGTTAAAGCTTTCTTT; cdr3_aa: CASRGHRVKAFF
v_call: TRBV3-1/TRBV3-2; d_call: .; j_call: TRBJ2-7; clone_size: .; cdr3_nt: TGTGCCAGCAGCCACAGAACAAGGAGCTCCTACGAGCAGTACTTC; cdr3_aa: CASSHRTRSSYEQYF
v_call: TRBV5-1; d_call: .; j_call: TRBJ1-4; clone_size: .; cdr3_nt: TGCGCCAGCAGGGAGACAGCTTCAACTAATGAAAAACTGTTTTTT; cdr3_aa: CASRETASTNEKLFF
v_call: TRBV11-2; d_call: TRBD2; j_call: TRBJ2-1; clone_size: .; cdr3_nt: TGTGCCAGCAGGACAGCGGGAGGTAGTACTGAGCAGTTCTTC; cdr3_aa: CASRTAGGSTEQFF
v_call: TRBV21-1; d_call: .; j_call: TRBJ1-5; clone_size: .; cdr3_nt: TGTGCCAGCAGCAAGCCAAGACCAGGACGGTCAGGGCAGCCCCAGCATTTT; cdr3_aa: CASSKPRPGRSGQPQHF
v_call: TRBV4-2; d_call: .; j_call: TRBJ1-1; clone_size: .; cdr3_nt: TGTGCCAGCAGCCAAGATTTCGACACTGAAGCTTTCTTT; cdr3_aa: CASSQDFDTEAFF
v_call: TRBV27; d_call: .; j_call: TRBJ2-7; clone_size: .; cdr3_nt: TGTGCCAGCAGTTTATCGGGCGACTACGCGACTTACGAGCAGTACTTC; cdr3_aa: CASSLSGDYATYEQYF
v_call: TRBV28; d_call: TRBD1; j_call: TRBJ1-2; clone_size: .; cdr3_nt: TGTGCCAGCAGCCCCGCTGGGGGACAGGGGTCCGACGGCTACACCTTC; cdr3_aa: CASSPAGGQGSDGYTF
v_call: TRBV11-3; d_call: .; j_call: TRBJ2-1; clone_size: .; cdr3_nt: TGTGCCAGCAGCCTGGGAGTATACAATGAGCAGTTCTTC; cdr3_aa: CASSLGVYNEQFF
v_call: TRBV18; d_call: .; j_call: TRBJ1-1; clone_size: .; cdr3_nt: TGTGCCAGCTCACGGGCGACAGTAAACACTGAAGCTTTCTTT; cdr3_aa: CASSRATVNTEAFF
v_call: TRBV19; d_call: .; j_call: TRBJ2-5; clone_size: .; cdr3_nt: TGTGCCAGTAGTCAGGGCCAAGAGACCCAGTACTTC; cdr3_aa: CASSQGQETQYF
v_call: TRBV11-2; d_call: .; j_call: TRBJ1-1; clone_size: .; cdr3_nt: TGTGCCAGCAGCTTCGGAGACAGAAACACTGAAGCTTTCTTT; cdr3_aa: CASSFGDRNTEAFF
v_call: TRBV2; d_call: .; j_call: TRBJ2-1; clone_size: .; cdr3_nt: TGTGCCGGAAGGCGGCCTGGTGACAGCCATGAGCAGTTCTTC; cdr3_aa: CAGRRPGDSHEQFF
v_call: TRBV5-1; d_call: TRBD1; j_call: TRBJ1-6; clone_size: .; cdr3_nt: TGCGCCAGCAGCTTGGACAGGGGGGCTTCACCCCTCCACTTT; cdr3_aa: CASSLDRGASPLHF
v_call: TRBV23-1; d_call: TRBD2; j_call: TRBJ2-1; clone_size: .; cdr3_nt: TGCGCCAGCAGCCGTGACTCCAGCGGGAGCCATCTTAAAGGGCATGGTGAGCAGTTCTTC; cdr3_aa: CASSRDSSGSHLKGHGEQFF
v_call: TRBV11-2; d_call: .; j_call: TRBJ2-7; clone_size: .; cdr3_nt: TGTGCCAGCAGCCTACCCAGACAGCCAGTCTACGAGCAGTACTTC; cdr3_aa: CASSLPRQPVYEQYF
v_call: TRBV6-1; d_call: .; j_call: TRBJ1-1; clone_size: .; cdr3_nt: TGTGCCAGCAGTGATGGGGGGGCGCCTACTGAAGCTTTCTTT; cdr3_aa: CASSDGGAPTEAFF
v_call: TRBV2; d_call: .; j_call: TRBJ2-2; clone_size: .; cdr3_nt: TGTGCCAGCGCCGGGACAACGAACACCGGGGAGCTGTTTTTT; cdr3_aa: CASAGTTNTGELFF
v_call: TRBV18; d_call: .; j_call: TRBJ2-7; clone_size: .; cdr3_nt: TGTGCCAGCTCACAAACCAACTTCGACAGGTACGAGCAGTACTTC; cdr3_aa: CASSQTNFDRYEQYF
v_call: TRBV19; d_call: TRBD1; j_call: TRBJ2-5; clone_size: .; cdr3_nt: TGTGCCAGTAGTAGGGGACAGGGGGACGGAGAGACCCAGTACTTC; cdr3_aa: CASSRGQGDGETQYF
v_call: TRBV27; d_call: .; j_call: TRBJ1-6; clone_size: .; cdr3_nt: TGTGCCAGCAGTCCGTACTATAATTCACCCCTCCACTTT; cdr3_aa: CASSPYYNSPLHF
v_call: TRBV30; d_call: .; j_call: TRBJ1-1; clone_size: few; cdr3_nt: TGTGCCTGGGGGCATGGGGGGGCGCGGACTGAAGCTTTCTTT; cdr3_aa: CAWGHGGARTEAFF
v_call: TRBV2; d_call: TRBD2; j_call: TRBJ2-7; clone_size: .; cdr3_nt: TGTGCCAGCAGTGGTGCGGGAGGTCTTACCGAGCAGTACTTC; cdr3_aa: CASSGAGGLTEQYF
v_call: TRBV4-2; d_call: TRBD1; j_call: TRBJ2-7; clone_size: once; cdr3_nt: TGTGCCAGCAGCTTGCCGGGACAGGGGGACGAGCAGTACTTC; cdr3_aa: CASSLPGQGDEQYF
v_call: TRBV18; d_call: TRBD1; j_call: TRBJ1-1; clone_size: .; cdr3_nt: TGTGCCAGCTCACCACGTGTCCCGACAGGGCCGAACACTGAAGCTTTCTTT; cdr3_aa: CASSPRVPTGPNTEAFF
v_call: TRBV2; d_call: .; j_call: TRBJ2-5; clone_size: .; cdr3_nt: TGTGCCAGCAGTTACAGGGATGGGGAGACCCAGTACTTC; cdr3_aa: CASSYRDGETQYF
v_call: TRBV19; d_call: TRBD1; j_call: TRBJ2-1; clone_size: .; cdr3_nt: TGTGCCAGTAGTACTTCCGGGACAGGGAGCAATGAGCAGTTCTTC; cdr3_aa: CASSTSGTGSNEQFF
v_call: TRBV2; d_call: TRBD1; j_call: TRBJ1-6; clone_size: .; cdr3_nt: TGTGCCAGCACCCGACAGGGGGCAGGGGCCCTCCACTTT; cdr3_aa: CASTRQGAGALHF
v_call: TRBV2; d_call: .; j_call: TRBJ1-3; clone_size: once; cdr3_nt: TGTGCCAGCAAGGACAGATTCTCTGGAAACACCATATATTTT; cdr3_aa: CASKDRFSGNTIYF
v_call: TRBV7-8; d_call: TRBD1; j_call: TRBJ1-1; clone_size: .; cdr3_nt: TGTGCCAGCAGCCCGACAGGGGGAGGCACTGAAGCTTTCTTT; cdr3_aa: CASSPTGGGTEAFF
v_call: TRBV5-1; d_call: TRBD1; j_call: TRBJ1-3; clone_size: .; cdr3_nt: TGCGCCAGCAGCCTTGGGACAGGGACGTGGGTAGAAGGAAACACCATATATTTT; cdr3_aa: CASSLGTGTWVEGNTIYF
v_call: TRBV15; d_call: TRBD1; j_call: TRBJ1-2; clone_size: .; cdr3_nt: TGTGCCACCAGCAGCGGGGACAGGGCATCAGCTAACTATGGCTACACCTTC; cdr3_aa: CATSSGDRASANYGYTF
v_call: TRBV28; d_call: .; j_call: TRBJ1-2; clone_size: .; cdr3_nt: TGTGCCAGCAGCCTGGGACCCTCGGAGGGTAATGGCTACACCTTC; cdr3_aa: CASSLGPSEGNGYTF
v_call: TRBV27; d_call: TRBD2; j_call: TRBJ2-5; clone_size: .; cdr3_nt: TGTGCCAGCAGGATCCGACTAGCGGGATTGGAGACCCAGTACTTC; cdr3_aa: CASRIRLAGLETQYF
v_call: TRBV7-9; d_call: .; j_call: TRBJ1-2; clone_size: few; cdr3_nt: TGTGCCAGCAGCCTCAACAGTTATGGCTACACCTTC; cdr3_aa: CASSLNSYGYTF
v_call: TRBV7-2; d_call: .; j_call: TRBJ2-5; clone_size: few; cdr3_nt: TGTGCCAGCCAGAGGGCTAGAGGCGTACAAGAGACCCAGTACTTC; cdr3_aa: CASQRARGVQETQYF